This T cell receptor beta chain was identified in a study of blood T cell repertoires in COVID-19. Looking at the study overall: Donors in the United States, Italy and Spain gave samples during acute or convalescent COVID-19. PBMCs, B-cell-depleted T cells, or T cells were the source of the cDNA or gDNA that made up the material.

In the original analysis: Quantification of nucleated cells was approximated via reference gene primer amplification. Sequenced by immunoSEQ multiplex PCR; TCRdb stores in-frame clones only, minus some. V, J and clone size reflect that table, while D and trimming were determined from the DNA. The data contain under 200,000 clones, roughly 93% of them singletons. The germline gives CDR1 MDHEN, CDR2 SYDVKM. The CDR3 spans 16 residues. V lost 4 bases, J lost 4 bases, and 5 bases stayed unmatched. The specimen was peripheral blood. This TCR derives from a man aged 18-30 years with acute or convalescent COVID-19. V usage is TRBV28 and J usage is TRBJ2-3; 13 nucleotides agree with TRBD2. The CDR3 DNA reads TGTGCCAGCAGTTATGGACTAGCGGGAGACGCAGATACGCAGTATTTT. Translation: CASSYGLAGDADTQYF.